This T cell receptor beta chain was identified during a study of cytomegalovirus exposure and HLA in healthy donors. General observations from the study: Many donors carried some public TCRs, although rarity characterized most TCR sequences. CMV antigen specificity of three CMV-associated chains was confirmed in vitro.

Separation from the approximately 660-subject first cohort characterized the roughly 130-subject validation cohort, to which the donors belonged. Profiling relied on immunoSEQ multiplex PCR, and the TCRdb table lists in-frame clones only, not all of them. This table has approximately 60,000 clones, 92% appearing once. To note about this clone: Its antigen is currently unknown.

This CDR3 contains 15 residues. V was pared by 3 bases and J by 4 bases, with 15 bases between. Germline lookup yields CDR1 MRHNA and CDR2 SNTAGT. This TCR derives from a woman between 18 and 29 years old in good health and CMV-seronegative. The chain recombines TRBV6-4 with TRBJ1-1, with D tentatively TRBD1 (5 bases). Specimen: PBMCs. CDR3 nucleotide sequence: TGTGCCAGCAGTGATCGGTCCGCGGGGGGCACTGAAGCTTTCTTT. Encoded protein: CASSDRSAGGTEAFF.